This entry lists 9 T cell receptor beta chains sequenced from one sample in a study of OX40 agonist ivuxolimab in advanced cancers. Repertoires were generated with immunoSEQ multiplex PCR, while TCRdb's copy carries only in-frame clones and drops some. The table includes about 58,000 clones, roughly nine tenths detected once. This sample comprised CD4+ or CD8+ T cells sorted from blood, obtained in a trial of the OX40 agonist ivuxolimab. These receptors originate from an adult with an advanced solid tumor such as melanoma, head and neck, liver or kidney cancer.

In nucleotides, the CDR3 is TGTGCCAGCAGCTTACCCGGAGCGCTATACAATGAGCAGTTCTTC. Its translation: CASSLPGALYNEQFF. J is TRBJ2-1 and V is TRBV7-2; D remains ambiguous. CDR3 length equals 15 residues. Deletions cut 2 bases from V and 4 bases from J, with 12 bases between. Germline lookup yields CDR1 SGHTA and CDR2 FQGNSA.

The chain links TRBV4-2 to TRBJ1-2; the match to TRBD1 covers 8 bases. Germline V gene data show CDR1 as LGHNA and CDR2 as YNFKEQ. The CDR3 extends over 16 amino acids. With V trimmed by 0 bases and J by 6 bases, 9 bases remained unmatched. CDR3 region: CASSQDPPTGGDGYTF. CDR3 bases: TGTGCCAGCAGCCAAGATCCCCCAACAGGGGGAGATGGCTACACCTTC.

CDR3 DNA sequence: TGTGCCAGCAGTGAATATGACAGGACAAACACTGAAGCTTTCTTT. Amino acids: CASSEYDRTNTEAFF. V is TRBV25-1 and J is TRBJ1-1; D is possibly TRBD1 (6 bases). The germline V gene encodes CDR1 MGHDK and CDR2 SYGVNS. V was cut by 0 bases and J by 2 bases, with 10 bases left in between. The CDR3 totals 15 residues.

The genes are TRBV19 and TRBJ2-7; D call uncertain. V was clipped by 6 bases and J by 1 base, with 13 bases between them. The length of the CDR3 is 14 residues. Germline V gene data show CDR1 as LNHDA and CDR2 as SQIVND (reference sequence). CDR3 sequence: CASSLAAASYEQYF. The CDR3 nucleotides are TGTGCCAGTAGCCTGGCGGCAGCTTCCTACGAGCAGTACTTC. Full variable domain (outside the CDR3, taken from reference TRBV19 and TRBJ2-7): DGGITQSPKYLFRKEGQNVTLSCEQNLNHDAMYWYRQDPGQGLRLIYYSQIVNDFQKGDIAEGYSVSREKKESFPLTVTSAQKNPTAFYLCASSLAAASYEQYFGPGTRLTVT.

For the CDR3, the DNA is TGTGCCAGCAGCTTATTCGTTATAGATCAGCCCCAGCATTTT. Amino acid sequence: CASSLFVIDQPQHF. The J gene is TRBJ1-5, the V gene TRBV7-2; no firm D call. The CDR3 is 14 amino acids. Trimming took 2 bases from V and 5 from J, leaving 10 bases between them. CDR1 is SGHTA and CDR2 is FQGNSA in the germline V gene.

By its share, this clone is medium-sized (0.01 to 0.1%). V and J are TRBV28 and TRBJ2-3; D may be TRBD2 (6 bases). V lost 7 bases and J lost 1, with 12 bases in between. CDR3 size: 14 residues. CDR1 and CDR2 (germline): MDHEN, SYDVKM. CDR3 coding DNA: TGTGCCAGCACTACCGGGGAGGGCACAGATACGCAGTATTTT. Its protein product is CASTTGEGTDTQYF.

The chain carries TRBV30 and TRBJ2-5; no definite D call. V lost 5 bases to trimming and J lost 2 bases, with 15 bases between them. CDR3 length equals 14 residues. Germline CDR1 is GTSNPN and CDR2 is SVGIG (reference sequence). DNA of the CDR3: TGTGCCTGGGGGGTCGGCTTTATGCAAGAGACCCAGTACTTC. Translation: CAWGVGFMQETQYF.

This clone was detected a few times. As DNA, the CDR3 is TGCAGCGTTGAAACAGGGAGCAATCAGCCCCAGCATTTT. Translating it yields CSVETGSNQPQHF. V and J are TRBV29-1 and TRBJ1-5, with D tentatively TRBD1 (6 bases). The CDR3 length is 13 residues. V lost 2 bases, J lost 1 base, and 6 bases lay in between. The germline V gene encodes CDR1 SQVTM and CDR2 ANQGSEA.

J is TRBJ2-5 and V is TRBV7-9, with D hard to call. The germline V and J ends were trimmed by 5 bases and 5 bases, with 12 bases remaining between them. Germline V gene sequence: CDR1 SEHNR, CDR2 FQNEAQ (reference sequence). CDR3 size: 13 residues. CDR3 sequence: CASSLRLGETQYF. The CDR3 DNA sequence: TGTGCCAGCAGCCTAAGACTGGGGGAGACCCAGTACTTC.